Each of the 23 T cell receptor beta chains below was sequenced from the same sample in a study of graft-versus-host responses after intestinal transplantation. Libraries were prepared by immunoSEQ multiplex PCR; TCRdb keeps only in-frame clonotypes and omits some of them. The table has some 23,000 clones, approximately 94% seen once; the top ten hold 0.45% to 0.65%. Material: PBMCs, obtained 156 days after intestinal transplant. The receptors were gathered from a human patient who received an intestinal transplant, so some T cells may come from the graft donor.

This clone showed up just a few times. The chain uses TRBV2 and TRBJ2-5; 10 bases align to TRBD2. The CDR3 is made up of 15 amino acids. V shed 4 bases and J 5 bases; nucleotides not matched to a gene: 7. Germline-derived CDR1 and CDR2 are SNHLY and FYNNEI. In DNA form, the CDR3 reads TGTGCCAGCAGTGCCACTAGCGGGATTGAGGAGACCCAGTACTTC. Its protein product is CASSATSGIEETQYF.

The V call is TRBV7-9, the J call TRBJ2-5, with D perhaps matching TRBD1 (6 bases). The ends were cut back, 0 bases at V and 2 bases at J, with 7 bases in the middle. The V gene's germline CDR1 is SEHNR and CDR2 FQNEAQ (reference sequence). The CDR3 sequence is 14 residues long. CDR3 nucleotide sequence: TGTGCCAGCAGCTTAGCCGGGACACAAGAGACCCAGTACTTC. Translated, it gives CASSLAGTQETQYF.

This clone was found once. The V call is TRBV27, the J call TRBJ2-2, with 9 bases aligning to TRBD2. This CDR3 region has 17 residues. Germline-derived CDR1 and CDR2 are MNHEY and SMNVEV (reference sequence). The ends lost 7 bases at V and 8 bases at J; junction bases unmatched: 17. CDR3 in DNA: TGTGCCAGCACCTGGAGGTCGGTAGCGGGAGTAGAGGGGGAGCTGTTTTTT. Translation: CASTWRSVAGVEGELFF.

CDR3 nucleotides: TGTGCCATCAGTGAGGTTTGGAGCGGGGGGACGCTATATGAGCAGTTCTTC. Its protein is CAISEVWSGGTLYEQFF. The chain combines TRBV10-3 with TRBJ2-1; 9 bases map to TRBD2. The J segment lost 8 bases and the V segment lost 2 bases, leaving 13 bases of the junction unmatched. CDR3 length: 17 amino acids. Germline V lookup: CDR1 ENHRY, CDR2 SYGVKD.

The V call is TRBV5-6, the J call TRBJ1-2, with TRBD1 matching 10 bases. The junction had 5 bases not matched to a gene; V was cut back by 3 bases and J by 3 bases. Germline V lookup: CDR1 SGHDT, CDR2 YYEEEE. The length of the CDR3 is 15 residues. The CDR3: CASSSWTGGDYGYTF. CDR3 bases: TGTGCCAGCAGCTCCTGGACAGGGGGGGACTATGGCTACACCTTC.

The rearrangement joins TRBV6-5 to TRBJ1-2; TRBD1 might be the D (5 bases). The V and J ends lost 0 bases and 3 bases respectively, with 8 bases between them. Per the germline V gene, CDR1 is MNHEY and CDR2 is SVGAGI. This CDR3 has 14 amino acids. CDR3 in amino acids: CASSYSRGDYGYTF. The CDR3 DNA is TGTGCCAGCAGTTACTCGAGGGGTGACTATGGCTACACCTTC.

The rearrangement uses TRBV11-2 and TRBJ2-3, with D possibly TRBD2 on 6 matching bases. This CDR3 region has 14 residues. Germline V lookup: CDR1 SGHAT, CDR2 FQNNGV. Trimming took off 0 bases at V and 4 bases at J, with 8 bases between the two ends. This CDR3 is CASSLDGGSDTQYF. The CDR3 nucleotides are TGTGCCAGCAGCTTAGATGGAGGGTCAGATACGCAGTATTTT. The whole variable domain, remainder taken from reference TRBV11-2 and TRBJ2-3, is EAGVAQSPRYKIIEKRQSVAFWCNPISGHATLYWYQQILGQGPKLLIQFQNNGVVDDSQLPKDRFSAERLKGVDSTLKIQPAKLEDSAVYLCASSLDGGSDTQYFGPGTRLTVL.

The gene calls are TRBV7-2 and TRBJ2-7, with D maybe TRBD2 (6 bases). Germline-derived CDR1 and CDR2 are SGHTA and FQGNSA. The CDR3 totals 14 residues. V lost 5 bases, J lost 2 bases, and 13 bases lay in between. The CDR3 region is CASSRRLDAYEQYF. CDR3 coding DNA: TGTGCCAGCAGCCGACGACTAGATGCCTACGAGCAGTACTTC.

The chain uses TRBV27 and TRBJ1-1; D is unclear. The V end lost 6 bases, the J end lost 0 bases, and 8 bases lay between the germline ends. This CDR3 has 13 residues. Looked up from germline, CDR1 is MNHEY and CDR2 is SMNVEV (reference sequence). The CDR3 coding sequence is TGTGCCAGCAGACGGACGGTGAACACTGAAGCTTTCTTT. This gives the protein CASRRTVNTEAFF.

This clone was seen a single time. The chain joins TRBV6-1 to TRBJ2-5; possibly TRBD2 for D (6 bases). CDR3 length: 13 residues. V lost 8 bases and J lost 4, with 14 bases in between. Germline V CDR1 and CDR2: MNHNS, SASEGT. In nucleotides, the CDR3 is TGTGCCAGCGATCCGGGGGAAGCAGAGACCCAGTACTTC. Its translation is CASDPGEAETQYF.

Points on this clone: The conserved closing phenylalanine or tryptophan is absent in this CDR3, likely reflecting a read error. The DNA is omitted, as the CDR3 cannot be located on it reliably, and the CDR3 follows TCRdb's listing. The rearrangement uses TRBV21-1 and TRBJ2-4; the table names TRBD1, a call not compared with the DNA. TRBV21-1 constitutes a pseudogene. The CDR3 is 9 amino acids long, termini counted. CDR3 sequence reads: CASSPTGKN.

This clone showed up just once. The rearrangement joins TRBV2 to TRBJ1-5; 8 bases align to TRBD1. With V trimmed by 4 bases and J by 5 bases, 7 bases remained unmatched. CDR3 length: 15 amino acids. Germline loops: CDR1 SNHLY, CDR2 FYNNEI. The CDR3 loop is CASSGMDREDQPQHF. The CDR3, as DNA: TGTGCCAGCAGTGGCATGGACAGGGAAGATCAGCCCCAGCATTTT.

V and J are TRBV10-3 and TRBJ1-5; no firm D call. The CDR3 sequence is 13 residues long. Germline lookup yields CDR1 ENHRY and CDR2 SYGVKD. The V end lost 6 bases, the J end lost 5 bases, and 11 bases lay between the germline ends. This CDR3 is CAIRTNPYQPQHF. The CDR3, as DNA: TGTGCCATCAGGACAAATCCTTATCAGCCCCAGCATTTT.

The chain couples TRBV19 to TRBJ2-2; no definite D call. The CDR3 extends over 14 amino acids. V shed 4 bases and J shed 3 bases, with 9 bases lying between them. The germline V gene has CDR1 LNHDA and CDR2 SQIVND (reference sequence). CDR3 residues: CASSSGWDTGELFF. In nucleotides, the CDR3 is TGTGCCAGTAGTAGCGGTTGGGACACCGGGGAGCTGTTTTTT.

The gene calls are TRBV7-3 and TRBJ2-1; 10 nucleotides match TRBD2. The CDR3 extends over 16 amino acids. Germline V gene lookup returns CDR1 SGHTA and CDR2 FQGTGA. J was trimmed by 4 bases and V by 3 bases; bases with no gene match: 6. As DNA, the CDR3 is TGTGCCAGCAGCTTGCTAGCGGGGGCACGTTACAATGAGCAGTTCTTC. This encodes CASSLLAGARYNEQFF.

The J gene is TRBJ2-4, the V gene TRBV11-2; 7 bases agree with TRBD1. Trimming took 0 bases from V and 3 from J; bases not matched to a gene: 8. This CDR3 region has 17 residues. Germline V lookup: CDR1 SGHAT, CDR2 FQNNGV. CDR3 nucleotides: TGTGCCAGCAGCTTAGATCCTAGGGGGCAAGGCAAAAACATTCAGTACTTC. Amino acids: CASSLDPRGQGKNIQYF.

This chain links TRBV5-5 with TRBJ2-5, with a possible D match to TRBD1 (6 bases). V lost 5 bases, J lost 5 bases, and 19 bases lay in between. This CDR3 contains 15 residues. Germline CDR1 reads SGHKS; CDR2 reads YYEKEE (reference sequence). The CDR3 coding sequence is TGTGCCAGCAGTCCTACAGGGTCGAGGGGGGAGACCCAGTACTTC. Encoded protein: CASSPTGSRGETQYF. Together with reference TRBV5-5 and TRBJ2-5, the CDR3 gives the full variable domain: DAGVTQSPTHLIKTRGQQVTLRCSPISGHKSVSWYQQVLGQGPQFIFQYYEKEERGRGNFPDRFSARQFPNYSSELNVNALLLGDSALYLCASSPTGSRGETQYFGPGTRLLVL.

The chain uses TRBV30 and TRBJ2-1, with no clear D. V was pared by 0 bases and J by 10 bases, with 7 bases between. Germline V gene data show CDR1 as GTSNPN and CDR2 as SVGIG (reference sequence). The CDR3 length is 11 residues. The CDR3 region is CAWSVSTEQFF. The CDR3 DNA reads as TGTGCCTGGAGTGTAAGTACCGAGCAGTTCTTC.

CDR3 in DNA: TGTGCCAGCAGCTTAGAGGGGGAGGGTTTCTACGAGCAGTACTTC. Translated, it gives CASSLEGEGFYEQYF. The V gene is TRBV11-2, the J gene TRBJ2-7; 7 bases fit TRBD2. Germline V gene data show CDR1 as SGHAT and CDR2 as FQNNGV. The J segment lost 3 bases and the V segment lost 0 bases, leaving 5 bases of the junction unmatched. The CDR3 runs to 15 residues.

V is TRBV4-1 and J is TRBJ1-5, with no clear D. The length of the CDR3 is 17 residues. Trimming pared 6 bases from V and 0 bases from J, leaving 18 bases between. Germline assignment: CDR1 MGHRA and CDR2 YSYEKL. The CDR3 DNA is TGCGCCAGCAGACGCAGACCAGTACGAAATAGCAATCAGCCCCAGCATTTT. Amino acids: CASRRRPVRNSNQPQHF.

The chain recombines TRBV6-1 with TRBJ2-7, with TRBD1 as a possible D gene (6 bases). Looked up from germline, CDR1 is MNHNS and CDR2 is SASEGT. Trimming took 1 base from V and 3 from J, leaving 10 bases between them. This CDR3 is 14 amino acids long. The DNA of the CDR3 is TGTGCCAGCAGTGAAGGGACAGCAGTCTACGAGCAGTACTTC. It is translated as CASSEGTAVYEQYF.

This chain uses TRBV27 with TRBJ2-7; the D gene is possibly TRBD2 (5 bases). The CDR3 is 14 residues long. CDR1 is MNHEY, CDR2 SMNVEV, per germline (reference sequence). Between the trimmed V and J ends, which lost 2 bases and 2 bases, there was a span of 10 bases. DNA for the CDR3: TGTGCCAGCAGTTTAAATGGGGAGCCCTACGAGCAGTACTTC. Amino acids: CASSLNGEPYEQYF.

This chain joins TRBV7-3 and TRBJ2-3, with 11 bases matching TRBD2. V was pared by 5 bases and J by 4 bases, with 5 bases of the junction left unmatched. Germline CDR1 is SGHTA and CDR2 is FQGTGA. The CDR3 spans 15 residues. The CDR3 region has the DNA TGTGCCAGCAGCCTTAGCGGGGGGGCGCCAGATACGCAGTATTTT. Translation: CASSLSGGAPDTQYF.